One T cell receptor (beta chain) is described in this entry. Its antigen is as yet unknown. These data are taken from a study of CD4 T cells in relation to SARS-CoV-2 and coronaviruses. The ends lost 10 bases at V and 9 bases at J; junction bases unmatched: 11. This CDR3 is 13 amino acids long. Per the germline V gene, CDR1 is SNHLY and CDR2 is FYNNEI. Whole-study results and caveats: Each donor contributed either pre-pandemic or post-infection samples, not both.

Here immunoSEQ multiplex PCR was the method, and the copy in TCRdb shows in-frame clones only, minus some. Seen here are about 38,000 clones, 88% observed once, and the top ten hold 9.2%. The chain combines TRBV2 with TRBJ2-1; 8 nucleotides align to TRBD2. This receptor was identified in an adult with COVID-19. Input material: memory CD4+ T cells from PBMCs. In DNA form, the CDR3 reads TGTGCCATTCAGCGGGGGCAAAGGGGTGAGCAGTTCTTC. It codes for CAIQRGQRGEQFF.